One and the same sample provided the 27 T cell receptor beta chains below, sequenced in a study of OX40 agonist ivuxolimab in advanced cancers. Sequenced by immunoSEQ multiplex PCR; TCRdb stores in-frame clones only, minus some. The data show more than 50,000 clones, 89% seen once. This sample comprised CD4+ or CD8+ T cells sorted from blood, obtained in a trial of the OX40 agonist ivuxolimab. The receptors derive from an adult with an advanced solid tumor such as melanoma, head and neck, liver or kidney cancer.

The rearrangement joins TRBV2 to TRBJ1-2; D gene uncertain. The V gene lost 4 bases and the J gene lost 6 bases, with 12 bases spanning the gap. The CDR3 is made up of 13 amino acids. The germline V gene has CDR1 SNHLY and CDR2 FYNNEI. The CDR3 loop is CASSGRPAHGYTF. CDR3 DNA: TGTGCCAGCAGTGGACGCCCGGCCCATGGCTACACCTTC.

This chain connects TRBV5-1 to TRBJ2-3; possibly TRBD2 for D (6 bases). From germline, CDR1 is SGHRS and CDR2 YFSETQ. V was cut by 4 bases and J by 5 bases, with 14 bases left in between. There are 14 residues in the CDR3. The CDR3: CASSETGRKDTQYF. The CDR3 region has the DNA TGCGCCAGCAGCGAAACCGGGAGAAAAGATACGCAGTATTTT.

This sequence joins TRBV11-2 and TRBJ2-7; D not certain. CDR3 length equals 13 residues. V was clipped by 3 bases and J by 1 base, with 7 bases between them. CDR1 is SGHAT, CDR2 FQNNGV, per germline. The CDR3 sequence is CASSLDASYEQYF. Here the CDR3 DNA reads TGTGCCAGCAGCTTGGACGCTTCCTACGAGCAGTACTTC.

The chain uses TRBV30 and TRBJ2-7; possible D gene TRBD1, 6 bases. The CDR3 totals 13 residues. Between the trimmed V and J ends, which lost 4 bases and 3 bases, there was a span of 13 bases. Germline CDR1 is GTSNPN and CDR2 is SVGIG (reference sequence). CDR3 DNA sequence: TGTGCCTGGAACAGGGATAATGGCTACGAGCAGTACTTC. Translation: CAWNRDNGYEQYF.

The V gene is TRBV28, the J gene TRBJ1-4; D unclear. Germline V gene lookup returns CDR1 MDHEN and CDR2 SYDVKM. V lost 3 bases to trimming and J lost 7 bases, with 3 bases between them. The CDR3 has 11 residues. The CDR3 nucleotides read TGTGCCAGCAGTTTTGGTGAAAAACTGTTTTTT. Translating gives CASSFGEKLFF.

The table lists this clone with a count of one. The chain has TRBV6-6 and TRBJ2-7; 8 bases fit TRBD1. The CDR3 is 15 amino acids. Trimming cost V 4 bases and J 0 bases; bases outside gene matches: 5. Germline V gene sequence: CDR1 MNHNY, CDR2 SVGAGI (reference sequence). The CDR3 DNA sequence: TGTGCCAGCAGTTCCAGGACAGGGAACTCCTACGAGCAGTACTTC. Protein product: CASSSRTGNSYEQYF.

This sequence joins TRBV6-5 and TRBJ2-2; no clear D. V was shortened by 2 bases and J by 1 base, with 5 bases between the two germline ends. The CDR3 extends over 14 amino acids. Germline assignment: CDR1 MNHEY and CDR2 SVGAGI. The CDR3 coding sequence is TGTGCCAGCAGTTACGGCGGGAACACCGGGGAGCTGTTTTTT. Translating it yields CASSYGGNTGELFF.

The V gene is TRBV30, the J gene TRBJ1-1; TRBD1 matches 10 bases. Trimming cost V 4 bases and J 5 bases; bases outside gene matches: 4. Germline V gives CDR1 GTSNPN, CDR2 SVGIG (reference sequence). The CDR3 is made up of 13 amino acids. CDR3 in amino acids: CAWTLDRGTEAFF. CDR3 nucleotide sequence: TGTGCCTGGACTTTGGACAGGGGGACTGAAGCTTTCTTT. The full variable domain, with the rest looked up from reference TRBV30 and TRBJ1-1, is SQTIHQWPATLVQPVGSPLSLECTVEGTSNPNLYWYRQAAGRGLQLLFYSVGIGQISSEVPQNLSASRPQDRQFILSSKKLLLSDSGFYLCAWTLDRGTEAFFGQGTRLTVV.

This clone was seen a single time. The chain employs TRBV7-7 and TRBJ2-7, with D possibly TRBD2 on 6 matching bases. The CDR3 loop spans 14 amino acids. Germline CDR1 SSHAT, CDR2 FNYEAQ (reference sequence). V was cut by 1 base and J by 6 bases, with 13 bases left in between. The CDR3 region has the DNA TGTGCCAGCAGCTTAGGGCTAGCGAAGGGCGAGCAGTACTTC. It yields the protein CASSLGLAKGEQYF.

This clone has a handful of counts. The chain uses TRBV15 and TRBJ1-2; D possibly corresponds to TRBD1 (5 bases). The CDR3 runs 16 residues. Germline CDR1 is LNHNV and CDR2 is YYDKDF (reference sequence). The ends were cut back, 0 bases at V and 6 bases at J, with 17 bases in the middle. The CDR3: CATSRDRIGGRNGYTF. In nucleotides, the CDR3 is TGTGCCACCAGCAGAGATCGGATCGGGGGAAGGAATGGCTACACCTTC.

The J gene is TRBJ1-2, the V gene TRBV30, with unresolved D. Deletions cut 8 bases from V and 8 bases from J, with 21 bases between. CDR1 is GTSNPN and CDR2 is SVGIG in the germline V gene (reference sequence). This CDR3 spans 13 amino acids. CDR3: CAGLWGYGWGYTF. In DNA, the CDR3 is TGTGCCGGTCTATGGGGATACGGGTGGGGCTACACCTTC.

The V and J genes are TRBV19 and TRBJ2-3; D uncertain. V lost 3 bases to trimming and J lost 2 bases, with 3 bases between them. The CDR3 spans 12 residues. In germline, CDR1 is LNHDA, CDR2 SQIVND (reference sequence). In nucleotides, the CDR3 is TGTGCCAGTAGTATGCCCACAGATACGCAGTATTTT. This codes for CASSMPTDTQYF. The full variable domain, its missing parts supplied by reference TRBV19 and TRBJ2-3, is DGGITQSPKYLFRKEGQNVTLSCEQNLNHDAMYWYRQDPGQGLRLIYYSQIVNDFQKGDIAEGYSVSREKKESFPLTVTSAQKNPTAFYLCASSMPTDTQYFGPGTRLTVL.

The V call is TRBV9, the J call TRBJ2-1, with D unresolved. The CDR3 loop spans 15 amino acids. Germline V lookup: CDR1 SGDLS, CDR2 YYNGEE. The V and J ends lost 0 bases and 4 bases respectively, with 11 bases between them. CDR3 amino acids: CASSVGIAAYNEQFF. Written as DNA, the CDR3 is TGTGCCAGCAGCGTAGGTATAGCAGCTTACAATGAGCAGTTCTTC.

The chain employs TRBV7-9 and TRBJ1-3, with a weak D call TRBD1 (5 bases). Germline V gives CDR1 SEHNR, CDR2 FQNEAQ (reference sequence). Trimming shortened V by 4 bases and J by 2 bases, and 12 bases separated the two germline ends. The CDR3 has 15 residues. CDR3 protein: CASSSPLGAGNTIYF. CDR3 nucleotide sequence: TGTGCCAGCAGCTCTCCCCTGGGGGCTGGAAACACCATATATTTT.

The genes are TRBV27 and TRBJ2-2; perhaps TRBD2 as D (5 bases). The V end lost 2 bases, the J end lost 0 bases, and 13 bases lay between the germline ends. The length of the CDR3 is 17 residues. In germline, CDR1 is MNHEY, CDR2 SMNVEV (reference sequence). CDR3 residues: CASSLPRVTPNTGELFF. The CDR3 coding sequence is TGTGCCAGCAGTTTACCGAGGGTTACCCCGAACACCGGGGAGCTGTTTTTT.

The chain combines TRBV29-1 with TRBJ2-5, with D hard to call. Germline CDR1 is SQVTM and CDR2 is ANQGSEA. This CDR3 contains 11 residues. V lost 6 bases and J lost 2, with 7 bases in between. This chain's CDR3 is CSVPAQETQYF. CDR3 DNA sequence: TGCAGCGTCCCCGCGCAAGAGACCCAGTACTTC.

V gene TRBV4-1 combines with J gene TRBJ2-2, with no clear D. Germline V gene lookup returns CDR1 MGHRA and CDR2 YSYEKL. The CDR3 is made up of 14 amino acids. Trimming removed 0 bases at V and 7 bases at J, with 9 bases between. The CDR3 DNA is TGCGCCAGCAGCCAAGACCAAGGGCTCGGGGAGCTGTTTTTT. This translates into CASSQDQGLGELFF.

The rearrangement joins TRBV14 to TRBJ2-4; 7 bases line up with TRBD2. CDR1 and CDR2 from the germline V gene are SGHDN and FVKESK. The junction had 8 bases not matched to a gene; V was cut back by 0 bases and J by 0 bases. The CDR3 is 18 amino acids. CDR3 amino acids: CASSQEFGGGLAKNIQYF. The CDR3 bases are TGTGCCAGCAGCCAAGAGTTCGGCGGGGGACTAGCCAAAAACATTCAGTACTTC. The full variable domain, completed using reference TRBV14 and TRBJ2-4, is EAGVTQFPSHSVIEKGQTVTLRCDPISGHDNLYWYRRVMGKEIKFLLHFVKESKQDESGMPNNRFLAERTGGTYSTLKVQPAELEDSGVYFCASSQEFGGGLAKNIQYFGAGTRLSVL.

This sequence joins TRBV6-6 and TRBJ2-3; 7 nucleotides agree with TRBD1. Germline V gives CDR1 MNHNY, CDR2 SVGAGI (reference sequence). V was clipped by 0 bases and J by 3 bases; unmatched bases: 6. The CDR3 loop spans 16 amino acids. The CDR3: CASSYSRQGGTDTQYF. For the CDR3, the DNA is TGTGCCAGCAGTTACTCGAGACAGGGCGGGACAGATACGCAGTATTTT.

This sequence joins TRBV19 and TRBJ1-2; 7 bases agree with TRBD1. V gave up 9 bases and J gave up 6 bases; unmatched junction bases: 7. Germline V gene data show CDR1 as LNHDA and CDR2 as SQIVND (reference sequence). There are 12 residues in the CDR3. The CDR3 bases are TGTGCCAGCAAACAGGGGAGTCATGGCTACACCTTC. Residues: CASKQGSHGYTF.

This chain links TRBV7-9 with TRBJ2-7, with 9 bases identical to TRBD1. Trimming cost V 6 bases and J 2 bases; bases outside gene matches: 5. Germline-derived CDR1 and CDR2 are SEHNR and FQNEAQ (reference sequence). The length of the CDR3 is 14 residues. The CDR3 spells CASSGNRGPYEQYF. Here the CDR3 DNA reads TGTGCCAGCAGTGGAAACAGGGGGCCCTACGAGCAGTACTTC.

The chain couples TRBV19 to TRBJ1-1; D not certain. Germline V CDR1 and CDR2: LNHDA, SQIVND (reference sequence). Deletions cut 3 bases from V and 0 bases from J, with 14 bases between. The length of the CDR3 is 16 residues. The CDR3 bases are TGTGCCAGTAGTATCACTTGGTTAGTGTTGAACACTGAAGCTTTCTTT. Translated: CASSITWLVLNTEAFF.

This chain connects TRBV10-3 to TRBJ1-3, with 8 nucleotides matching TRBD1. V dropped 1 base and J dropped 6; count of bases not matched to a gene: 2. Germline V gene data show CDR1 as ENHRY and CDR2 as SYGVKD. This CDR3 contains 14 residues. The CDR3 loop reads CAISEWTGLNTIYF. For the CDR3, the DNA is TGTGCCATCAGTGAGTGGACAGGGCTAAACACCATATATTTT.

The chain is built from TRBV5-1 and TRBJ1-2; D remains ambiguous. Germline V gene lookup returns CDR1 SGHRS and CDR2 YFSETQ. The CDR3 totals 13 residues. V lost 0 bases, J lost 4 bases, and 7 bases lay in between. The CDR3: CASSLEQLYGYTF. The CDR3 DNA reads as TGCGCCAGCAGCTTGGAACAGCTCTATGGCTACACCTTC.

The chain carries TRBV5-1 and TRBJ2-7; TRBD1 aligns across 9 bases. Germline V gene sequence: CDR1 SGHRS, CDR2 YFSETQ. CDR3 length: 15 residues. Trimming took 4 bases from V and 3 from J; bases not matched to a gene: 8. The CDR3 spells CASSDQDRGGYEQYF. The CDR3, as DNA: TGCGCCAGCAGCGATCAGGACAGGGGAGGCTACGAGCAGTACTTC.

The gene calls are TRBV7-9 and TRBJ2-3, with a possible D match to TRBD1 (5 bases). This CDR3 comprises 17 residues. Looked up from germline, CDR1 is SEHNR and CDR2 is FQNEAQ (reference sequence). V lost 5 bases to trimming and J lost 2 bases, with 20 bases between them. Written as DNA, the CDR3 is TGTGCCAGCAGCCTCCTGAGTAGGCTTGGGGCCACAGATACGCAGTATTTT. Encoded protein: CASSLLSRLGATDTQYF.

This clone was found once. V gene TRBV7-9 combines with J gene TRBJ2-1; TRBD2 aligns across 9 bases. V lost 5 bases and J lost 2; bases outside the gene matches: 13. Germline CDR1 reads SEHNR; CDR2 reads FQNEAQ (reference sequence). The CDR3 spans 18 residues. The CDR3 is CASSLEVFSGSTYNEQFF. The CDR3 DNA reads as TGTGCCAGCAGCCTTGAGGTGTTTAGCGGGAGTACCTACAATGAGCAGTTCTTC.